The 3 T cell receptor beta chains below were found in one sample sequenced in a study of technical replicates of blood from several donors. Profiled with immunoSEQ multiplex PCR; TCRdb holds only in-frame clones, not every one. The repertoire includes about 75,000 clones, about nine tenths of them detected once, and around 0.34% sits in the top ten. Sequencing was done on a sample of T cells isolated from PBMCs. These receptors were obtained from a human donor in good health. Some clones in this sample may be carry-over from other donors' samples.

The chain employs TRBV4-1 and TRBJ2-7; 7 nucleotides align to TRBD2. Looked up from germline, CDR1 is MGHRA and CDR2 is YSYEKL. V was pared by 8 bases and J by 0 bases, with 4 bases of the junction left unmatched. There are 13 residues in the CDR3. This chain's CDR3 is CASASGNSYEQYF. Here the CDR3 DNA reads TGCGCCAGCGCCAGCGGGAACTCCTACGAGCAGTACTTC.

The chain employs TRBV18 and TRBJ1-2; weak D call: TRBD1 (6 bases). Trimming took off 0 bases at V and 7 bases at J, with 12 bases between the two ends. Germline V gene data show CDR1 as KGHSH and CDR2 as LQKENI. CDR3 size: 14 residues. CDR3 bases: TGTGCCAGCTCACCACCGTTGACAGGCCTTGGCTACACCTTC. This codes for CASSPPLTGLGYTF.

This sequence joins TRBV19 and TRBJ2-1; tentative D call: TRBD2 (5 bases). Germline loops: CDR1 LNHDA, CDR2 SQIVND (reference sequence). With 5 bases removed from V and 3 bases from J, the gap between germline ends came to 5 bases. The CDR3 runs to 12 residues. CDR3 in amino acids: CASSRGYNEQFF. CDR3 nucleotides: TGTGCCAGTAGTCGGGGCTACAATGAGCAGTTCTTC.